A single sample gave rise to the 2 T cell receptor beta chains below, sequenced in a study of T cells in Graves' hyperthyroidism and ophthalmopathy. Researchers amplified the TCR beta CDR3 regions from RNA transcripts. Using the HTBI primer set, a first-round RT-PCR was run on the TCR CDR3. MiXCR, applied by TCRdb to the multiplex PCR reads, yields one record per CDR3 protein. The sample includes approximately 620,000 distinct CDR3 sequences, roughly 15% seen only once; the top ten take 2.5% to 4%. Material: blood. The receptors originated from a woman aged 40-49 years with Graves' ophthalmopathy.

A note on this clonotype: A clone one base away is much larger, so this may be a read error. The chain uses TRBV20-1 and TRBJ2-5; D may correspond to TRBD1 or TRBD2 (6 bases each). The J call may be faulty, since TRBJ2-1 better matches the DNA end. Germline V gene data show CDR1 as DFQATT and CDR2 as SNEGSKA (reference sequence). This CDR3 is built from 15 residues. The CDR3 DNA sequence: TGCAGTGCTAGAGATCGAAGGGGGGCCCAAGAGACCCAGTTCTTC. Translation: CSARDRRGAQETQFF.

As for this clonotype: A single base separates this from a much larger clone, so it may be a read error. The chain combines TRBV12-3 or TRBV12-4 with TRBJ2-5, with TRBD2 matching over 9 bases. V was pared by 8 bases and J by 5 bases, with 15 bases of the junction left unmatched. The CDR3 spans 16 residues. The CDR3 nucleotides are TGTGCCAGCCCCCCAGACGCGGGAGGGCCATGGGAGACCCAGTACTTC. Encoded protein: CASPPDAGGPWETQYF.